This entry features one T cell receptor (beta chain) sequence. No antigen is known for it. Germline trimming cut 3 bases from V and 5 bases from J; bases unmatched to any gene: 2. CDR1 DFQATT and CDR2 SNEGSKA come from the germline V gene (reference sequence). The CDR3 has 13 amino acids. The sample originates from a study of blood T cells in healthy people across ages. The use of a sample-barcoded 5' primer and a J-beta primer mix characterized a second PCR of roughly 6 to 11 cycles. TCRdb passed the 5' RACE reads through MiXCR, listing each CDR3 protein once. In the table there are some 900,000 distinct CDR3 sequences, around 28% of which are singletons. Overall study findings and caveats: Per million T cells, TCR beta diversity dropped about linearly as age rose. Bulk PBMC profiling left naive and antigen-experienced comparisons inconclusive.

Each individual donor underwent a draw of ten milliliters of peripheral blood. The sample taken for sequencing was blood. V gene TRBV20-1 combines with J gene TRBJ2-2; 8 bases are shared with TRBD1. The TCR sequence derives from a woman older than 75 in good health. The CDR3 nucleotides are TGCAGTGCTAGTCAGGGGGCGACCGGGGAGCTGTTTTTT. Its translation: CSASQGATGELFF.